Ten or more counts support the clone carrying this T cell receptor (beta chain). The sample is drawn from a study of T-cell reconstitution after alpha-beta-depleted transplantation in children. Preparing the TCRbeta library involved the use of unique molecular identifiers. One entry per CDR3 protein results from TCRdb running MiXCR on the PCR reads. The sample shows about 230,000 distinct CDR3 sequences, 9.7% of them seen only once. Sequences were derived from PBMCs from the stem cell graft donor, sampled from the stem cell graft. The clonotype originates from a human donor who donated a stem cell graft to a child with SCID.

In nucleotides, the CDR3 is TGTGCCATCAGTGAGTCGAGTGCCTCAATAAGCGTCCTGACTTTC. Its protein product is CAISESSASISVLTF. This rearrangement joins TRBV10-3 to TRBJ2-6; D gene uncertain. The CDR3 covers 15 residues. CDR1 ENHRY and CDR2 SYGVKD come from the germline V gene. V lost 0 bases, J lost 12 bases, and 15 bases lay in between.